This TCR beta chain was recorded in a study of blood T cell repertoires in COVID-19. For the study at large: Both acute and convalescent COVID-19 samples were obtained from the United States, Italy and Spain.

The CDR3 totals 19 residues. The V gene's germline CDR1 is SGHDN and CDR2 FVKESK. The V and J ends lost 2 bases and 0 bases, in that order; junction bases with no gene match: 11. Clones were sequenced by immunoSEQ multiplex PCR, and TCRdb holds only the in-frame ones, with some missing. The profile covers 180,000 or so clones, with 86% appearing a single time and less than 3.5% taken by the ten largest. This clone was seen once. The chain couples TRBV14 to TRBJ2-2; TRBD1 matches 8 bases. The specimen sequenced was peripheral blood. This TCR derives from a man between 65 and 85 years old with acute or convalescent COVID-19. CDR3 sequence (DNA): TGTGCCAGCAGCCAATCCGTTCACAGGGGGATATCGAACACCGGGGAGCTGTTTTTT. Amino acids: CASSQSVHRGISNTGELFF.